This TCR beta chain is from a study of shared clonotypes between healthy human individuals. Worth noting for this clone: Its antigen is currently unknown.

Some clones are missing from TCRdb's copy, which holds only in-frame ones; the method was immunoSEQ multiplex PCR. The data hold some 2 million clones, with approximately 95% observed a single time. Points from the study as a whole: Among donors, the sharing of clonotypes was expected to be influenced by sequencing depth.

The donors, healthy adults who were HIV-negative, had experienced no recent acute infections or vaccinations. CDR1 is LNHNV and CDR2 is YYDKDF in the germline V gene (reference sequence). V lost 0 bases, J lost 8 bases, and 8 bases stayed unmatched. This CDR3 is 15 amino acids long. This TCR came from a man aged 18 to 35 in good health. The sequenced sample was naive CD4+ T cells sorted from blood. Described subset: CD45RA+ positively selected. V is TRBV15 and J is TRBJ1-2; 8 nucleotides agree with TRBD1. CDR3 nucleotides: TGTGCCACCAGCAGAGACAAGACAGGGGCGGGCGGCTACACCTTC. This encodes CATSRDKTGAGGYTF.